This TCR beta chain was documented in a study of blood T cell repertoires in COVID-19. Study in general: The samples span acute and convalescent COVID-19 from the United States, Italy and Spain. PBMCs, B-cell-depleted T cells, or T cells provided the cDNA or gDNA that made up the material.

This table comes from immunoSEQ multiplex PCR, and its TCRdb copy is limited to in-frame clones, with some not included. This repertoire shows under 300,000 clones, under 95% found once; its top ten account for about 2%. The specimen was PBMCs or T cells enriched from blood (not recorded which). The receptor was derived from a woman in her thirties or forties with acute COVID-19.

CDR3 loop: CASSVAGSTNYGYTF. The CDR3 bases are TGTGCCAGCAGCGTAGCTGGGAGTACTAACTATGGCTACACCTTC. The chain uses TRBV9 and TRBJ1-2; D is unclear. There are 15 residues in the CDR3. Germline CDR1 is SGDLS and CDR2 is YYNGEE. Trimming left V 0 bases short and J 0 bases short, with 9 bases between.